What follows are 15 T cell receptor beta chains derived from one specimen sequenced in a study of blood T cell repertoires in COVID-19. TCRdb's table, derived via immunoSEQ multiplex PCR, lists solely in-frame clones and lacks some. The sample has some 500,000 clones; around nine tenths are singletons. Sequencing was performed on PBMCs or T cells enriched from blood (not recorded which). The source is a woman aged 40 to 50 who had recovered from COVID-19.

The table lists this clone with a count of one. The CDR3 loop is CASSYGGQWDSPLHF. The CDR3 DNA reads TGTGCCAGCAGTTATGGGGGACAATGGGATTCACCCCTCCACTTT. This rearrangement joins TRBV6-5 to TRBJ1-6; TRBD1 might be the D (6 bases). The CDR3 length is 15 residues. Per the germline V gene, CDR1 is MNHEY and CDR2 is SVGAGI. Trimming pared 3 bases from V and 8 bases from J, leaving 14 bases between.

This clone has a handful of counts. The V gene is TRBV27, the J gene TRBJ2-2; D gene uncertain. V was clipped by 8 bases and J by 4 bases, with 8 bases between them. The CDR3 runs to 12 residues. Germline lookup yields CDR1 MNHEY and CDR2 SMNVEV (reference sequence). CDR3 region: CASRLGTGELFF. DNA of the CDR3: TGTGCCAGCCGCCTCGGCACCGGGGAGCTGTTTTTT.

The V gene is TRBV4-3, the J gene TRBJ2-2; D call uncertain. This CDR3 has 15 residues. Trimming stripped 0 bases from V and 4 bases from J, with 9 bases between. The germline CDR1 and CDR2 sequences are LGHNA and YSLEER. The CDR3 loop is CASSQDVLITGELFF. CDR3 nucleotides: TGCGCCAGCAGCCAAGATGTACTAATCACCGGGGAGCTGTTTTTT.

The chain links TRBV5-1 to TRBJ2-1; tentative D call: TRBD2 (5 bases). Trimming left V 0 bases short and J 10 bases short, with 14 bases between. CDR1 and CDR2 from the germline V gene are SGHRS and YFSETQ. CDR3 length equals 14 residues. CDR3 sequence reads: CASSLGGAEDEQFF. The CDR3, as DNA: TGCGCCAGCAGCTTGGGGGGAGCGGAGGACGAGCAGTTCTTC.

CDR3 DNA sequence: TGTGCCAGCAGAGGGACGGACAGCTCCGAAGCTTTCTTT. Translation: CASRGTDSSEAFF. This chain connects TRBV6-5 to TRBJ1-1; D may be TRBD1 (6 bases). The V end lost 6 bases, the J end lost 8 bases, and 16 bases lay between the germline ends. From germline, CDR1 is MNHEY and CDR2 SVGAGI. This CDR3 comprises 13 residues.

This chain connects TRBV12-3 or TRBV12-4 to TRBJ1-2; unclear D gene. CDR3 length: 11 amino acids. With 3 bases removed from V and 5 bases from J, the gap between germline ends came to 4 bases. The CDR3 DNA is TGTGCCAGCAGTTTCGGGTATGGCTACACCTTC. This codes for CASSFGYGYTF.

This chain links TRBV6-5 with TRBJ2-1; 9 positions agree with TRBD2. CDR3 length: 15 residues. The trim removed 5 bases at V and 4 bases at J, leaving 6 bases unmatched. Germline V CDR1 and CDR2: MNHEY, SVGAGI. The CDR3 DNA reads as TGTGCCAGCAGTATTGCTAGCGGGGATTACAATGAGCAGTTCTTC. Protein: CASSIASGDYNEQFF.

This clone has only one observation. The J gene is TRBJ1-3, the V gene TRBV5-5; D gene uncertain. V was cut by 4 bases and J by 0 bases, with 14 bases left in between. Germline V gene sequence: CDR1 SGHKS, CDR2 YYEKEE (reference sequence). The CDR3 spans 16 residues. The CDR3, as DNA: TGTGCCAGCAGCCCCGGTAGCCCGGACTCTGGAAACACCATATATTTT. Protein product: CASSPGSPDSGNTIYF.

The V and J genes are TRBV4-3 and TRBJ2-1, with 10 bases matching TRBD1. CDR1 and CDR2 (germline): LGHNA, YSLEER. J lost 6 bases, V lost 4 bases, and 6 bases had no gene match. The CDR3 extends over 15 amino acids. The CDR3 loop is CASSPGQGESNEQFF. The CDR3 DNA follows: TGCGCCAGCAGCCCTGGACAGGGGGAATCCAATGAGCAGTTCTTC.

CDR3: CAWSSQGGTEAFF. DNA for the CDR3: TGTGCCTGGAGTAGCCAGGGGGGCACTGAAGCTTTCTTT. V gene TRBV30 combines with J gene TRBJ1-1, with 7 bases aligning to TRBD1. The J segment lost 4 bases and the V segment lost 2 bases, leaving 4 bases of the junction unmatched. Germline V lookup: CDR1 GTSNPN, CDR2 SVGIG (reference sequence). The CDR3 totals 13 residues.

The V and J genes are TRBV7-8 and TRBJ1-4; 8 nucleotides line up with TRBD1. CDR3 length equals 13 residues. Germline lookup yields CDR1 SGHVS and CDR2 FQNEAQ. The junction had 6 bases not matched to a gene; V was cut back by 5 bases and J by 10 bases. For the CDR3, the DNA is TGTGCCAGCAGCAACAGGACAGGGATAAAACTGTTTTTT. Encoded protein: CASSNRTGIKLFF.

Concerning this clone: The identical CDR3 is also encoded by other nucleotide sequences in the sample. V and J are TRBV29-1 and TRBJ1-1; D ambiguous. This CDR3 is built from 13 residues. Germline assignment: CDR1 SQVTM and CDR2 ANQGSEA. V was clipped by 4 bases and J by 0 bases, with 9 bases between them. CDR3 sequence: CSVAGQMNTEAFF. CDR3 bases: TGCAGCGTTGCTGGCCAGATGAACACTGAAGCTTTCTTT.

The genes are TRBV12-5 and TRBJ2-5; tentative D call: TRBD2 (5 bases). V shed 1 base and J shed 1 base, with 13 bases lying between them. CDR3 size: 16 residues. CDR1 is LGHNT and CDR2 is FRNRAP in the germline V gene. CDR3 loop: CASGLGLLHFQETQYF. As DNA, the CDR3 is TGTGCTAGTGGTTTGGGACTACTTCACTTCCAAGAGACCCAGTACTTC.

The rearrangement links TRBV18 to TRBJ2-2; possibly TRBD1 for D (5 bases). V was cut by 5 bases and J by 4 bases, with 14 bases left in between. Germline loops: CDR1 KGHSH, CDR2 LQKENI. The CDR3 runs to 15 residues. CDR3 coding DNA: TGTGCCAGCTCAGCGACAGAAACTTTCACCGGGGAGCTGTTTTTT. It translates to CASSATETFTGELFF.

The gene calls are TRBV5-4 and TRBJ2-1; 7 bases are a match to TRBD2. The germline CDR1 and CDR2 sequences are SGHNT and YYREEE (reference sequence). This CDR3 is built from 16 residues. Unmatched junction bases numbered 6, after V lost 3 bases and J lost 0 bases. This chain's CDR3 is CASSSGPSGSYNEQFF. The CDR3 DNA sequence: TGTGCCAGCAGCTCCGGTCCTAGCGGCTCCTACAATGAGCAGTTCTTC. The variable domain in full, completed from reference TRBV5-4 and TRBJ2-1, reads ETGVTQSPTHLIKTRGQQVTLRCSSQSGHNTVSWYQQALGQGPQFIFQYYREEENGRGNFPPRFSGLQFPNYSSELNVNALELDDSALYLCASSSGPSGSYNEQFFGPGTRLTVL.